These 16 T cell receptor beta chains were sequenced from one sample in a study of cytomegalovirus exposure and HLA in healthy donors. Primers included in the PCR were 60 Vbeta and 13 Jbeta primers. Profiling relied on immunoSEQ multiplex PCR, and the TCRdb table lists in-frame clones only, not all of them. The sample records roughly 200,000 clones, about 77% being singletons. Material: PBMCs. These receptor sequences come from a young woman in good health and CMV-seronegative.

The J gene is TRBJ2-5, the V gene TRBV28; a possible D gene is TRBD2 (5 bases). The CDR3 is made up of 14 amino acids. Germline CDR1 reads MDHEN; CDR2 reads SYDVKM. Trimming shortened V by 9 bases and J by 5 bases, and 19 bases separated the two germline ends. CDR3: CASRSMGSGETQYF. DNA for the CDR3: TGTGCCAGTCGAAGCATGGGTTCGGGGGAGACCCAGTACTTC.

CDR3 residues: CASSPSPGPSGEGGTDTQYF. CDR3 DNA: TGTGCCAGCTCACCCTCGCCCGGTCCTAGCGGGGAAGGGGGCACAGATACGCAGTATTTT. This chain connects TRBV18 to TRBJ2-3; 9 positions agree with TRBD2. This CDR3 region has 20 residues. Losses at the gene ends were 3 bases for V and 1 base for J; bases not matched to a gene: 17. Germline V gene sequence: CDR1 KGHSH, CDR2 LQKENI.

The CDR3 reads CASSLGLYNEQFF. DNA of the CDR3: TGTGCCAGCAGCCTCGGACTGTACAATGAGCAGTTCTTC. V is TRBV6-6 and J is TRBJ2-1, with D tentatively TRBD2 (5 bases). The germline gives CDR1 MNHNY, CDR2 SVGAGI (reference sequence). The V and J ends lost 6 bases and 4 bases respectively, with 10 bases between them. The CDR3 length is 13 residues.

The chain links TRBV29-1 to TRBJ2-7, with TRBD2 identical over 13 bases. Per germline, CDR1 SQVTM and CDR2 ANQGSEA. CDR3 size: 15 residues. V dropped 8 bases and J dropped 12; count of bases not matched to a gene: 19. DNA for the CDR3: TGCAGCTCCGGGGGACTAGCGGGAACCACGGGGTGGTTGTACTTC. This codes for CSSGGLAGTTGWLYF.

This clone was counted only a few times. The chain carries TRBV7-8 and TRBJ2-7, with 10 bases fitting TRBD1. Germline-derived CDR1 and CDR2 are SGHVS and FQNEAQ. Losses at the gene ends were 4 bases for V and 6 bases for J; bases not matched to a gene: 9. There are 15 residues in the CDR3. For the CDR3, the DNA is TGTGCCAGCAGCTCATTAGACAGGGGGCTACTCGAGCAGTACTTC. This codes for CASSSLDRGLLEQYF.

The rearrangement joins TRBV28 to TRBJ1-2, with a tentative D call TRBD1 (5 bases). CDR1 and CDR2 (germline): MDHEN, SYDVKM. This CDR3 is built from 12 residues. Trimming cost V 3 bases and J 4 bases, with 6 bases left between them. CDR3 bases: TGTGCCAGCAGTTTGGGGGGCTATGGCTACACCTTC. Translating it yields CASSLGGYGYTF.

The chain employs TRBV5-1 and TRBJ2-3; TRBD2 aligns across 8 bases. The CDR3 spans 17 residues. The V gene's germline CDR1 is SGHRS and CDR2 YFSETQ. V was pared by 1 base and J by 8 bases, with 15 bases of the junction left unmatched. The chain's CDR3 is CASSLIPVEAGVPTQYF. The CDR3 DNA reads TGCGCCAGCAGCTTGATTCCGGTGGAAGCGGGAGTCCCTACGCAGTATTTT. Supplemented by reference TRBV5-1 and TRBJ2-3, the full variable domain reads KAGVTQTPRYLIKTRGQQVTLSCSPISGHRSVSWYQQTPGQGLQFLFEYFSETQRNKGNFPGRFSGRQFSNSRSEMNVSTLELGDSALYLCASSLIPVEAGVPTQYFGPGTRLTVL.

The genes are TRBV5-4 and TRBJ1-2; no reliable D call. In germline, CDR1 is SGHNT, CDR2 YYREEE (reference sequence). CDR3 size: 15 residues. Trimming took off 0 bases at V and 4 bases at J, with 13 bases between the two ends. CDR3 protein: CASSLESGPGYGYTF. The CDR3 DNA reads as TGTGCCAGCAGCTTGGAAAGCGGGCCAGGCTATGGCTACACCTTC. The full variable domain, completed using reference TRBV5-4 and TRBJ1-2, is ETGVTQSPTHLIKTRGQQVTLRCSSQSGHNTVSWYQQALGQGPQFIFQYYREEENGRGNFPPRFSGLQFPNYSSELNVNALELDDSALYLCASSLESGPGYGYTFGSGTRLTVV.

This clone was counted a single time. The chain has TRBV29-1 and TRBJ1-1; 8 nucleotides agree with TRBD1. The V and J ends lost 7 bases and 5 bases, in that order; junction bases with no gene match: 6. CDR3 length: 12 amino acids. Germline CDR1 reads SQVTM; CDR2 reads ANQGSEA. The CDR3 here is CSAWTGRTEAFF. The CDR3 DNA is TGCAGCGCCTGGACAGGGAGGACTGAAGCTTTCTTT.

With regard to this clone: Its ends do not fully match the called genes, so a read error is possible. The chain recombines TRBV5-1 with TRBJ1-2; TRBD1 aligns across 9 bases. CDR3 size: 15 residues. CDR1 and CDR2 (germline): SGHRS, YFSETQ. In DNA form, the CDR3 reads TGCGCCAGCAGCCTACTGACAGGGGGTAAAGATGGCTACCCCTTC. It yields the protein CASSLLTGGKDGYPF.

This clone was seen a few times. The V call is TRBV15, the J call TRBJ2-7, with D hard to call. The CDR3 has 13 amino acids. In germline, CDR1 is LNHNV, CDR2 YYDKDF (reference sequence). Trimming cost V 1 base and J 3 bases, with 7 bases left between them. CDR3 sequence (DNA): TGTGCCACCAGCAGAGGTGTCCGCTACGAGCAGTACTTC. Its protein is CATSRGVRYEQYF.

This clone appeared a single time. CDR3 in DNA: TGTGCCAGCAGTGCAGGCGGTAGCGGGATGGATGAGCAGTTCTTC. Protein product: CASSAGGSGMDEQFF. The V and J genes are TRBV2 and TRBJ2-1; 8 positions match TRBD2. This CDR3 comprises 15 residues. Looked up from germline, CDR1 is SNHLY and CDR2 is FYNNEI. J was trimmed by 8 bases and V by 4 bases; bases with no gene match: 10.

The rearrangement links TRBV30 to TRBJ2-3; 11 bases map to TRBD2. The CDR3 is 16 residues long. CDR1 GTSNPN and CDR2 SVGIG come from the germline V gene (reference sequence). Trimming cost V 2 bases and J 0 bases; bases outside gene matches: 4. CDR3 in DNA: TGTGCCTGGAGTCCTAGCGGGGGGCCTAGCACAGATACGCAGTATTTT. It yields the protein CAWSPSGGPSTDTQYF.

The chain links TRBV5-1 to TRBJ2-5, with a tentative D call TRBD2 (6 bases). The CDR3 is 15 amino acids. Germline lookup yields CDR1 SGHRS and CDR2 YFSETQ. Trimming removed 3 bases at V and 0 bases at J, with 12 bases between. The CDR3 nucleotides read TGCGCCAGCAGCTGGACTAAAAGTTACCAAGAGACCCAGTACTTC. It specifies CASSWTKSYQETQYF.

A single count supports this clone. This sequence joins TRBV10-3 and TRBJ2-7, with a weak D call TRBD2 (7 bases). The germline V gene has CDR1 ENHRY and CDR2 SYGVKD. CDR3 length: 14 residues. Trimming shortened V by 5 bases and J by 5 bases, and 16 bases separated the two germline ends. For the CDR3, the DNA is TGTGCCATCAGTCAACAGGGAGGGGAGAACGAGCAGTACTTC. It encodes CAISQQGGENEQYF.

The chain employs TRBV30 and TRBJ1-1, with 8 bases matching TRBD1. Unmatched junction bases numbered 5, after V lost 1 base and J lost 4 bases. CDR3 size: 14 residues. Germline V gene sequence: CDR1 GTSNPN, CDR2 SVGIG (reference sequence). CDR3 residues: CAWSDLTGGTEAFF. The CDR3 DNA follows: TGTGCCTGGAGTGATCTTACAGGGGGCACTGAAGCTTTCTTT.